This T cell receptor beta chain was obtained from a study of identical twins. CDR1 is LNHNV, CDR2 YYDKDF, per germline (reference sequence). V shed 1 base and J shed 4 bases, with 7 bases lying between them. The CDR3 sequence is 13 residues long. TCRdb ran MiXCR on the 5' RACE reads and lists one entry per CDR3 protein. The table lists under 400,000 distinct CDR3 sequences, around 9.7% of them singletons. The sequence was collected from a woman between 45 and 65 years old in good health. The rearrangement uses TRBV15 and TRBJ1-1; D ambiguous. The sample consisted of naive T cells sorted from blood. CDR3 sequence reads: CATSRVAGTEAFF. The DNA of the CDR3 is TGTGCCACCAGCAGAGTAGCAGGCACTGAAGCTTTCTTT.